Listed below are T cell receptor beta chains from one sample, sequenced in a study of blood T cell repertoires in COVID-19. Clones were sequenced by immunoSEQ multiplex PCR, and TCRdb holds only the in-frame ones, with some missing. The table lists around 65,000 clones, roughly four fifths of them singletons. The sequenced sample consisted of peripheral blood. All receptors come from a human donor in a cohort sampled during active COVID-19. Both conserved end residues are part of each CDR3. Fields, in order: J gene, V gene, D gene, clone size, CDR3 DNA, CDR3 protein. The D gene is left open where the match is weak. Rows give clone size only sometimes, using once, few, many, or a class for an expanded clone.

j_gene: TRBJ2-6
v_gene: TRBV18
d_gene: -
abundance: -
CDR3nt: TGTGCCAGCTCATTCCTCGGACAGCTCTCTGGGGCCAACGTCCTGACTTTC
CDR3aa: CASSFLGQLSGANVLTF

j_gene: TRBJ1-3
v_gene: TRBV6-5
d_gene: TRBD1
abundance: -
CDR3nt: TGTGCCAGCAGTTACTCCCGGGACAGCGGAAACACCATATATTTT
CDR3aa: CASSYSRDSGNTIYF

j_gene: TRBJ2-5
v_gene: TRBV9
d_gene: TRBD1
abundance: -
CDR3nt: TGTGCCAGCAGCGCTCAGGGGGCGCGGGAGACCCAGTACTTC
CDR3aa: CASSAQGARETQYF

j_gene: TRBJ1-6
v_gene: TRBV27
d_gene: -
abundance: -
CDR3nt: TGTGCCAGCAGTTTGCGCGGTGATCTTAGCCAGAACTATAATTCACCCCTCCACTTT
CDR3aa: CASSLRGDLSQNYNSPLHF

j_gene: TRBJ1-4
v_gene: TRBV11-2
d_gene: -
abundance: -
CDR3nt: TGTGCCAGCAGCTTAGATCAAAGGGGGTCTAATGAAAAACTGTTTTTT
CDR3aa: CASSLDQRGSNEKLFF

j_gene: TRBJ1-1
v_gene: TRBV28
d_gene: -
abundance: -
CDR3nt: TGTGCCAGCAGTCCCCCTCAGGTTGGGACTGAAGCTTTCTTT
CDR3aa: CASSPPQVGTEAFF

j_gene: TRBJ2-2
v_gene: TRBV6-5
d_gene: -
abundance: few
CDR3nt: TGTGCCAGCAGTATGGACTACACCGGGGAGCTGTTTTTT
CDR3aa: CASSMDYTGELFF

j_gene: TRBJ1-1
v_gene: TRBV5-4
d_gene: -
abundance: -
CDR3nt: TGTGCCAGCAGCCTAGGATCTAACACTGAAGCTTTCTTT
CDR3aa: CASSLGSNTEAFF

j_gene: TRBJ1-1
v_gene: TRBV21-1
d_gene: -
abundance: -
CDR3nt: TGTGCCAGCAGGGTCCAGGAGGACACTGAAGCTTTCTTT
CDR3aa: CASRVQEDTEAFF

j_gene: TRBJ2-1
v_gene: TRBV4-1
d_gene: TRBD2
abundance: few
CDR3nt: TGCGCCAGCTCCCAAGCGGGGGGGCTTAATGAGCAGTTCTTC
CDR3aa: CASSQAGGLNEQFF

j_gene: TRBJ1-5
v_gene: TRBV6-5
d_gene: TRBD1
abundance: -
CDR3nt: TGTGCCAGCAGCCGTCGACAGGGGGCCTCTCAGCCCCAGCATTTT
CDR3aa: CASSRRQGASQPQHF

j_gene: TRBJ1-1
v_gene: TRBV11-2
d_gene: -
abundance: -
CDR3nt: TGTGCCAGCAGCTTCCGCGGATCACAGAACACTGAAGCTTTCTTT
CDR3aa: CASSFRGSQNTEAFF

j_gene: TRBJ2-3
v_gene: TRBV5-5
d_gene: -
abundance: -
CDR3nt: TGTGCCAGCAGCTTGAGTCGCGGGGTAGCAGATACGCAGTATTTT
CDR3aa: CASSLSRGVADTQYF

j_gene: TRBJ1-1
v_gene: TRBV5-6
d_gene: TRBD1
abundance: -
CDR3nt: TGTGCCAGCAGCTTTAGAATATGGGACAGGGTAGGCACTGAAGCTTTCTTT
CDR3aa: CASSFRIWDRVGTEAFF

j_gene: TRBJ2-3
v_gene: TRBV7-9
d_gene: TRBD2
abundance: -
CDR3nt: TGTGCCAGCAGCGTGCAGACTAGCACATACACAGATACGCAGTATTTT
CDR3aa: CASSVQTSTYTDTQYF

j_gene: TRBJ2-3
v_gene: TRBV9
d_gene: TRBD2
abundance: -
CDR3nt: TGTGCCAGCAGCTCCCCTAGCGGGGATAGCACAGATACGCAGTATTTT
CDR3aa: CASSSPSGDSTDTQYF

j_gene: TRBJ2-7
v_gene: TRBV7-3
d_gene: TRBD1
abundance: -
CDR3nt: TGTGCCAGCAGCTCGGCAGGGACAGGAGCGACCGAGCAGTACTTC
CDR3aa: CASSSAGTGATEQYF

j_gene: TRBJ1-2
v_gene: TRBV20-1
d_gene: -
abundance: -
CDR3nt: TGCAGTGCTGAGGACAGAGGTGGCTACACCTTC
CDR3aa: CSAEDRGGYTF

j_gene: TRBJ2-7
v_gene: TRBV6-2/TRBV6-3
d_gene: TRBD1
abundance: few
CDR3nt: TGTGCCAGCAGTTCCTTCGGGACAGGGGGCAACGAGCAGTACTTC
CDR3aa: CASSSFGTGGNEQYF

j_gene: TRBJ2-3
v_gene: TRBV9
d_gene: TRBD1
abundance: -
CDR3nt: TGTGCCAGCAGCGCCCGGGACAGGGGAACAGATACGCAGTATTTT
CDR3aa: CASSARDRGTDTQYF

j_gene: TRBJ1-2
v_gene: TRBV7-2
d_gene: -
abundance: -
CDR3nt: TGTGCCAGCAGCTACCCAGGGAGGTTCGGCTACACCTTC
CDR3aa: CASSYPGRFGYTF

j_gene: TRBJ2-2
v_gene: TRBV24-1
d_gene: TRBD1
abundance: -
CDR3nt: TGTGCCACGGGCCGCGACAGGGCCACCGGGGAGCTGTTTTTT
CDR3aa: CATGRDRATGELFF

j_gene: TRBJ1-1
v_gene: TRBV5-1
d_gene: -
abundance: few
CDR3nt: TGCGCCAGCAGCCCGTCACCTGGGCAGAACACTGAAGCTTTCTTT
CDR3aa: CASSPSPGQNTEAFF

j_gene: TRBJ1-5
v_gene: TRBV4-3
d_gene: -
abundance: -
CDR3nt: TGCGCCAGCAGCCAGGACAGACGGATACACAATCAGCCCCAGCATTTT
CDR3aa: CASSQDRRIHNQPQHF